One and the same sample provided the 24 T cell receptor beta chains below, sequenced in a study of cytomegalovirus exposure and HLA in healthy donors. Primers included in the PCR were 60 Vbeta and 13 Jbeta primers. Some clones are missing from TCRdb's copy, which holds only in-frame ones; the method was immunoSEQ multiplex PCR. The sample contains 150,000 or so clones, roughly 79% of which appear only once. Sequencing used PBMCs. The receptors here all came from a man younger than 30 in good health and CMV-seronegative.

The chain is built from TRBV7-2 and TRBJ1-1; no clear D. This CDR3 comprises 13 residues. Trimming pared 5 bases from V and 2 bases from J, leaving 9 bases between. Per the germline V gene, CDR1 is SGHTA and CDR2 is FQGNSA. This CDR3 is CASSRQENTEAFF. Written as DNA, the CDR3 is TGTGCCAGCAGCAGGCAGGAAAACACTGAAGCTTTCTTT. Using reference TRBV7-2 and TRBJ1-1 for the parts outside the CDR3, the full variable domain is GAGVSQSPSNKVTEKGKDVELRCDPISGHTALYWYRQSLGQGLEFLIYFQGNSAPDKSGLPSDRFSAERTGGSVSTLTIQRTQQEDSAVYLCASSRQENTEAFFGQGTRLTVV.

Regarding this clone: The same CDR3 also results from other DNA sequences found in this sample. The J gene is TRBJ1-5, the V gene TRBV5-1, with 7 bases matching TRBD1. The CDR3 runs to 15 residues. Germline CDR1 is SGHRS and CDR2 is YFSETQ. V shed 0 bases, J shed 3 bases, and the junction held 3 bases outside the gene matches. CDR3 DNA sequence: TGCGCCAGCAGCTTGGGACAGGGTTCCAATCAGCCCCAGCATTTT. Protein: CASSLGQGSNQPQHF. Using reference TRBV5-1 and TRBJ1-5 for the parts outside the CDR3, the full variable domain is KAGVTQTPRYLIKTRGQQVTLSCSPISGHRSVSWYQQTPGQGLQFLFEYFSETQRNKGNFPGRFSGRQFSNSRSEMNVSTLELGDSALYLCASSLGQGSNQPQHFGDGTRLSIL.

V and J are TRBV5-6 and TRBJ2-3; a possible D gene is TRBD2 (6 bases). Germline V gene sequence: CDR1 SGHDT, CDR2 YYEEEE. This CDR3 is 16 amino acids long. V was clipped by 2 bases and J by 3 bases, with 16 bases between them. The DNA of the CDR3 is TGTGCCAGCAGCTTCCTGTGGAGGGCTAGGACAGATACGCAGTATTTT. It codes for CASSFLWRARTDTQYF.

In its sample, this clone was seen once. V is TRBV6-1 and J is TRBJ1-1; possibly TRBD1 for D (6 bases). This CDR3 is built from 14 residues. Trimming took off 10 bases at V and 0 bases at J, with 15 bases between the two ends. Germline V CDR1 and CDR2: MNHNS, SASEGT. The CDR3 loop reads CATDIRGMNTEAFF. The CDR3 DNA reads TGTGCCACTGACATCAGGGGAATGAACACTGAAGCTTTCTTT.

This chain connects TRBV4-3 to TRBJ2-2; 7 bases match TRBD1. Looked up from germline, CDR1 is LGHNA and CDR2 is YSLEER. The length of the CDR3 is 15 residues. The trim removed 4 bases at V and 0 bases at J, leaving 2 bases unmatched. CDR3 in DNA: TGCGCCAGCAGCCCCGGGACAGCGAACACCGGGGAGCTGTTTTTT. It yields the protein CASSPGTANTGELFF.

The rearrangement links TRBV6-6 to TRBJ2-5; 9 nucleotides line up with TRBD1. Germline values: CDR1 MNHNY, CDR2 SVGAGI (reference sequence). The CDR3 has 16 residues. The V and J ends lost 6 bases and 4 bases, in that order; junction bases with no gene match: 12. The CDR3 spells CASSWGQGRLGETQYF. The CDR3 DNA reads TGTGCCAGCAGCTGGGGACAGGGTCGATTGGGAGAGACCCAGTACTTC.

The sample holds a few counts of this clone. One junction end does not reproduce the germline sequence, and a read error may be involved. V usage is TRBV6-1 and J usage is TRBJ2-6; D possibly corresponds to TRBD1 (5 bases). The CDR3 loop spans 12 amino acids. Germline V CDR1 and CDR2: MNHNS, SASEGT. The CDR3 DNA follows: TGTGCCAGTCTAACTGGGGCCAACGGCCTGACTTTC. Amino acid sequence: CASLTGANGLTF.

This rearrangement joins TRBV27 to TRBJ1-2; 8 positions agree with TRBD1. V was clipped by 5 bases and J by 8 bases; unmatched bases: 4. The CDR3 extends over 12 amino acids. Germline values: CDR1 MNHEY, CDR2 SMNVEV (reference sequence). The CDR3 reads CASSDRGFGYTF. As DNA, the CDR3 is TGTGCCAGCAGTGACAGGGGTTTCGGCTACACCTTC.

About this clone itself: Mismatch with germline at one junction end may stem from a read error. The chain recombines TRBV10-3 with TRBJ2-4; 7 bases line up with TRBD2. The CDR3 runs to 13 residues. Germline CDR1 reads ENHRY; CDR2 reads SYGVKD. The CDR3 spells CAISDRGGNSQYF. CDR3 in DNA: TGTGCCATCAGTGACCGGGGAGGGAACAGTCAGTACTTC.

This clone was seen more than once but under ten times. The rearrangement joins TRBV18 to TRBJ1-1; D is ambiguous. CDR3 length: 15 residues. In germline, CDR1 is KGHSH, CDR2 LQKENI. The V end lost 0 bases, the J end lost 4 bases, and 12 bases lay between the germline ends. Written as DNA, the CDR3 is TGTGCCAGCTCACCACCCAACCCGGGTTTCACTGAAGCTTTCTTT. Translating it yields CASSPPNPGFTEAFF.

The chain has TRBV2 and TRBJ1-5; D remains ambiguous. CDR3 length: 12 amino acids. Germline lookup yields CDR1 SNHLY and CDR2 FYNNEI. Trimming pared 1 base from V and 10 bases from J, leaving 8 bases between. The CDR3 bases are TGTGCCAGCAGTGAAGAAGGCGGCCCCCAGCATTTT. This codes for CASSEEGGPQHF.

This clone was observed a few times. This chain joins TRBV2 and TRBJ2-1; D gene unclear. The CDR3 is 11 amino acids. Germline V CDR1 and CDR2: SNHLY, FYNNEI. Trimming took 6 bases from V and 8 from J, leaving 8 bases between them. This CDR3 reads CASRARDEQFF. The CDR3 DNA reads TGTGCCAGCAGGGCCCGGGATGAGCAGTTCTTC.

This clone has only a few counts. The chain combines TRBV9 with TRBJ2-2; D is perhaps TRBD1 (5 bases). The CDR3 totals 14 residues. The V end was cut by 5 bases, the J end by 4 bases, with 12 bases between. Germline CDR1 and CDR2: SGDLS and YYNGEE. The CDR3: CASRADSRTGELFF. The DNA of the CDR3 is TGTGCCAGCAGAGCTGACAGCCGCACCGGGGAGCTGTTTTTT.

This rearrangement joins TRBV7-9 to TRBJ1-1; D ambiguous. Germline-derived CDR1 and CDR2 are SEHNR and FQNEAQ (reference sequence). CDR3 length: 15 residues. The V end was cut by 2 bases, the J end by 1 base, with 11 bases between. The CDR3 is CASSLLVEPNTEAFF. In nucleotides, the CDR3 is TGTGCCAGCAGCTTATTAGTAGAGCCGAACACTGAAGCTTTCTTT.

The rearrangement links TRBV27 to TRBJ1-1; D is undetermined. In germline, CDR1 is MNHEY, CDR2 SMNVEV (reference sequence). The CDR3 spans 13 residues. Between the trimmed V and J ends, which lost 3 bases and 10 bases, there was a span of 15 bases. The chain's CDR3 is CASSFGATSVAFF. The CDR3 region has the DNA TGTGCCAGCAGTTTCGGTGCCACTTCCGTAGCTTTCTTT.

The V gene is TRBV27, the J gene TRBJ1-1; 12 bases are shared with TRBD1. V trimming: 1 base; J trimming: 5 bases; junction bases outside the gene matches: 5. This CDR3 contains 16 residues. Germline values: CDR1 MNHEY, CDR2 SMNVEV (reference sequence). CDR3 amino acids: CASSLLGTGGRTEAFF. The CDR3 DNA is TGTGCCAGCAGTTTATTAGGGACAGGGGGCAGAACTGAAGCTTTCTTT.

V and J are TRBV7-9 and TRBJ1-2; 9 positions agree with TRBD1. V dropped 5 bases and J dropped 8; count of bases not matched to a gene: 9. The CDR3 is made up of 14 amino acids. CDR1 SEHNR and CDR2 FQNEAQ come from the germline V gene (reference sequence). The DNA for the CDR3 is TGTGCCAGCAGCGAACCCGGGACAGGGAAGGGCTACACCTTC. Amino acids: CASSEPGTGKGYTF.

This clone was seen a few times. The rearrangement uses TRBV7-2 and TRBJ2-5; TRBD2 aligns across 11 bases. The germline gives CDR1 SGHTA, CDR2 FQGNSA. The V segment lost 5 bases and the J segment 1 base; nucleotides outside the gene matches: 9. The CDR3 contains 17 residues. CDR3 residues: CASSPGSSGGGQETQYF. In nucleotides, the CDR3 is TGTGCCAGCAGCCCCGGAAGTAGCGGGGGGGGCCAAGAGACCCAGTACTTC. Supplemented by reference TRBV7-2 and TRBJ2-5, the full variable domain reads GAGVSQSPSNKVTEKGKDVELRCDPISGHTALYWYRQSLGQGLEFLIYFQGNSAPDKSGLPSDRFSAERTGGSVSTLTIQRTQQEDSAVYLCASSPGSSGGGQETQYFGPGTRLLVL.

J is TRBJ1-6 and V is TRBV19; D call uncertain. Germline CDR1 and CDR2: LNHDA and SQIVND (reference sequence). The CDR3 runs to 17 residues. The V and J ends lost 3 bases and 7 bases respectively, with 19 bases between them. In nucleotides, the CDR3 is TGTGCCAGTAGTATTTCCGGAATCGGGGATTTCAATTCACCCCTCCACTTT. It is translated as CASSISGIGDFNSPLHF.

The gene calls are TRBV18 and TRBJ1-5; 9 nucleotides line up with TRBD1. Germline CDR1 KGHSH, CDR2 LQKENI. The ends lost 1 base at V and 4 bases at J; junction bases unmatched: 11. The CDR3 contains 18 residues. This CDR3 is CASSPLPGGTGKNQPQHF. CDR3 coding DNA: TGTGCCAGCTCACCACTGCCTGGAGGGACAGGGAAAAATCAGCCCCAGCATTTT.

The chain is built from TRBV27 and TRBJ2-7, with 7 positions matching TRBD2. J gave up 2 bases and V 6 bases, and 7 bases lay outside the gene matches. Germline V gene sequence: CDR1 MNHEY, CDR2 SMNVEV (reference sequence). This CDR3 region has 14 residues. CDR3: CASRREVGTYEQYV. The DNA for the CDR3 is TGTGCCAGCAGACGGGAGGTTGGTACCTACGAGCAGTACGTC.

V and J are TRBV7-9 and TRBJ2-7; 9 positions agree with TRBD2. CDR1 is SEHNR, CDR2 FQNEAQ, per germline (reference sequence). The V segment lost 7 bases and the J segment 3 bases; nucleotides outside the gene matches: 4. The CDR3 is made up of 13 amino acids. CDR3 loop: CASTLSGGYEQYF. The CDR3 coding sequence is TGTGCCAGCACCCTTAGCGGGGGCTACGAGCAGTACTTC.

This clone was observed a handful of times. V is TRBV6-5 and J is TRBJ1-2, with D hard to call. CDR3 size: 15 residues. Germline V gene sequence: CDR1 MNHEY, CDR2 SVGAGI. V was trimmed by 6 bases and J by 2 bases, leaving 16 bases between them. The chain's CDR3 is CASRGFGRPNYGYTF. The CDR3 DNA is TGTGCCAGCAGAGGATTCGGGAGGCCCAACTATGGCTACACCTTC.

The CDR3 DNA reads TGTGCCAGCAGCTCCCCTTGGAGGGCGTACGAGCAGTACGTC. Its protein is CASSSPWRAYEQYV. This sequence joins TRBV7-9 and TRBJ2-7; the D gene is possibly TRBD2 (6 bases). CDR1 is SEHNR and CDR2 is FQNEAQ in the germline V gene (reference sequence). Trimming removed 4 bases at V and 4 bases at J, with 14 bases between. This CDR3 spans 14 amino acids.